This paragraph covers one T cell receptor (beta chain) sequence. Its antigen is not identified. This sample stems from a study of T cell responses to AZD1222 COVID-19 vaccine. The wider study: Pooling was applied to second doses at about 4 or about 12 weeks. Overall study results and limits: The breadth and depth of Spike-specific TCRs increased once two AZD1222 doses had been given. The donor cohort was predominantly white British with a female majority, and clonal diversity may have been underestimated. Vaccine-associated CD4 TCRs spanned spike, dominant at 160-218 and 743-854.

Method: immunoSEQ multiplex PCR; TCRdb's copy keeps in-frame clones and lacks some. The data contain under 140,000 clones, 85% to 95% of them seen just once; the ten biggest clones take up approximately 8%. The clonotype comes from an adult in good health. Material: peripheral blood, obtained on day 0 of AZD1222 vaccination.

The CDR3 nucleotides read TGTGCCAGCAGTTTAAGCCCGAACACTGAAGCTTTCTTT. Translation gives CASSLSPNTEAFF. The chain employs TRBV28 and TRBJ1-1; D gene unclear. CDR1 is MDHEN, CDR2 SYDVKM, per germline. This CDR3 comprises 13 residues. V was pared by 2 bases and J by 1 base, with 5 bases between.